The rows below give T cell receptor beta chains drawn from one sample of a study of vaccination and CD4 T cells after COVID-19. In TCRdb, the PCR reads were re-called with MiXCR into one record per CDR3 protein. This table has 6,400 or so distinct CDR3 sequences, roughly 51% appearing once. Antigens of these TCRs are unknown. The sequenced sample was CD4+ T cells from blood, cultured in vitro. The receptors derive from a human donor in good health. Both conserved end residues are trimmed from each CDR3. The order of the fields is V gene, CDR3 protein.

v_call: TRBV2; cdr3_aa: ASSEASRGNTEAF
v_call: TRBV19; cdr3_aa: ASASTWGGDEQY
v_call: TRBV19; cdr3_aa: ASNPPRNTGELF
v_call: TRBV7-8; cdr3_aa: ASSLGDRGIYEQY
v_call: TRBV7-6; cdr3_aa: ASSFDRGLGEQY
v_call: TRBV6-2/TRBV6-3; cdr3_aa: ASRAYGTANTEAF
v_call: TRBV20-1; cdr3_aa: SARKRRTSGPSYNEQF
v_call: TRBV21-1; cdr3_aa: ATNPTEQY
v_call: TRBV4-2; cdr3_aa: ASSQTSGNYEQY
v_call: TRBV11-3; cdr3_aa: ASSPGVAGVTGELF
v_call: TRBV6-2/TRBV6-3; cdr3_aa: ASSTGDSYNEQF
v_call: TRBV7-8; cdr3_aa: ASSLEGANTEAF
v_call: TRBV6-1; cdr3_aa: ASSNGMEGWQPQH
v_call: TRBV20-1; cdr3_aa: SASKASGGVPPDTQY
v_call: TRBV20-1; cdr3_aa: SAPMGASSYNEQF
v_call: TRBV7-8; cdr3_aa: ASSPPPDGGTQY
v_call: TRBV6-2/TRBV6-3; cdr3_aa: ASSPLEGFPYNEQF
v_call: TRBV20-1; cdr3_aa: SAELPGQVYGYT
v_call: TRBV20-1; cdr3_aa: SANRGGTEAF
v_call: TRBV7-9; cdr3_aa: ASSLDRASYEQY
v_call: TRBV7-9; cdr3_aa: ASSLTAYGYT
v_call: TRBV6-4; cdr3_aa: ASGGSSYNEQF
v_call: TRBV6-1; cdr3_aa: ASSEEGLSNQPQH
v_call: TRBV5-4; cdr3_aa: ASSLDVTSGITDTQY
v_call: TRBV10-2; cdr3_aa: ASRTGNEQY
v_call: TRBV7-8; cdr3_aa: ASSFGLRGDQPQH
v_call: TRBV27; cdr3_aa: ASKMTGAGNEQF
v_call: TRBV5-3; cdr3_aa: ASSLAGQGVWGYT
v_call: TRBV7-9; cdr3_aa: ASSSDRGVYEQY
v_call: TRBV24-1; cdr3_aa: ATSDPSTSGDYNEQF
v_call: TRBV14; cdr3_aa: ASSQVPQLAGVGEQY
v_call: TRBV20-1; cdr3_aa: SARDGRGNNQPQH
v_call: TRBV7-2; cdr3_aa: ASSPRDYRGELF
v_call: TRBV5-5; cdr3_aa: ASSIRLGGANYGYT
v_call: TRBV10-1; cdr3_aa: ASMDGGSYEQY
v_call: TRBV7-8; cdr3_aa: ASSSRRRVDGYT
v_call: TRBV20-1; cdr3_aa: SARPHRDRGFRETQY
v_call: TRBV6-1; cdr3_aa: ASSPRQAPSNQPQH
v_call: TRBV6-1; cdr3_aa: ASSVLGVGELF
v_call: TRBV7-9; cdr3_aa: ASSLPLVANARPEAF
v_call: TRBV7-8; cdr3_aa: ASSLSERLAVYEQY
v_call: TRBV6-5; cdr3_aa: ASSSGATIY
v_call: TRBV6-1; cdr3_aa: ASSPTDRAWEQY
v_call: TRBV12-3/TRBV12-4; cdr3_aa: ASSLAQGQPQH
v_call: TRBV30; cdr3_aa: AWRQGVGGYT
v_call: TRBV7-2; cdr3_aa: ASSSTGYYGYT
v_call: TRBV7-2; cdr3_aa: ASSFASAGVGYNEQF
v_call: TRBV7-9; cdr3_aa: ASSPADRAGYGYT
v_call: TRBV7-9; cdr3_aa: ASSFQGNTIY
v_call: TRBV20-1; cdr3_aa: SVHDTSRQPGANYGYT
v_call: TRBV20-1; cdr3_aa: SALGGTALGHT
v_call: TRBV12-5; cdr3_aa: ASGLRYQETQY
v_call: TRBV6-1; cdr3_aa: ASSALSLSPQETQY
v_call: TRBV6-1; cdr3_aa: ASRNGGGETQY
v_call: TRBV6-1; cdr3_aa: ASRGQGNYGYT
v_call: TRBV19; cdr3_aa: ASSRVTGGPGETQY
v_call: TRBV6-5; cdr3_aa: ASSFLDRSTGELF
v_call: TRBV2; cdr3_aa: ASSENRGRGETQY
v_call: TRBV7-2; cdr3_aa: ASRLNTGANYGYT
v_call: TRBV6-1; cdr3_aa: ASHLQGALLNTGELF